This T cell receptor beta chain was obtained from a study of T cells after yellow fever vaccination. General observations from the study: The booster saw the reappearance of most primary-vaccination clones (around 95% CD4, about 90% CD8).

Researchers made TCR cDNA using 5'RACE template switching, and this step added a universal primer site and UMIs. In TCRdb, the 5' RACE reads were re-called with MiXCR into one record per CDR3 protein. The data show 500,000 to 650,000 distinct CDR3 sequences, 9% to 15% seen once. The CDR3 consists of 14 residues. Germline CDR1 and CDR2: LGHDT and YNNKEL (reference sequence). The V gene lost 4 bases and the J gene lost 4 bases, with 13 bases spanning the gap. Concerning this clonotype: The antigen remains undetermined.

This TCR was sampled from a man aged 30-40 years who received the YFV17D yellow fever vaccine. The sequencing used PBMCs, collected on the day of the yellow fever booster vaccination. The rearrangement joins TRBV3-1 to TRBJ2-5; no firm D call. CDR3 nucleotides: TGTGCCAGCAGCCTTCTGGAGTTTGGAGAGACCCAGTACTTC. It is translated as CASSLLEFGETQYF.